This record concerns one TCR beta chain sequence. The data were produced by immunoSEQ multiplex PCR, yet TCRdb's version contains in-frame clones alone and is incomplete. The sample has over 110,000 clones, over 75% seen once. This sample was taken from a study of blood T cell repertoires in COVID-19. The wider study: COVID-19 samples collected from the United States, Italy and Spain covered acute and convalescent phases.

All enrollees were about 18 to 95 years old and from roughly 26 US areas. Cohorts were assigned according to the clinical history that participants reported. Germline loops: CDR1 MGHRA, CDR2 YSYEKL. The V end lost 0 bases, the J end lost 2 bases, and 13 bases lay between the germline ends. CDR3 length equals 16 residues. This rearrangement joins TRBV4-1 to TRBJ1-2; weak D call: TRBD1 (6 bases). The origin of this receptor is a man in his fifties or sixties in a cohort exposed to, infected with or recovered from COVID-19 (not recorded which). Sequencing input: PBMCs or T cells enriched from blood (not recorded which). For the CDR3, the DNA is TGCGCCAGCAGCCAAGACCCCACAGGGCGAAACTATGGCTACACCTTC. Amino acid sequence: CASSQDPTGRNYGYTF.